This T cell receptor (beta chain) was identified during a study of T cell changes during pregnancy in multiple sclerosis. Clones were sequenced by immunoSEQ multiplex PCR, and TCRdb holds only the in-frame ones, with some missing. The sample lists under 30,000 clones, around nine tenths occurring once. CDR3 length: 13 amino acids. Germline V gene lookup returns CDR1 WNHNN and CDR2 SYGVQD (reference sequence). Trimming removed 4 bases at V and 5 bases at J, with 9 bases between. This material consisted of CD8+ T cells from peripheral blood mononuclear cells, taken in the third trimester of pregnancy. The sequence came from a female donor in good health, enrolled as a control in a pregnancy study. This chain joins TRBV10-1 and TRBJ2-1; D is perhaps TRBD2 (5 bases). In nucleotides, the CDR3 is TGCGCCAGCAGTGCCGGGGTCAACAATGAGCAGTTCTTC. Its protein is CASSAGVNNEQFF.